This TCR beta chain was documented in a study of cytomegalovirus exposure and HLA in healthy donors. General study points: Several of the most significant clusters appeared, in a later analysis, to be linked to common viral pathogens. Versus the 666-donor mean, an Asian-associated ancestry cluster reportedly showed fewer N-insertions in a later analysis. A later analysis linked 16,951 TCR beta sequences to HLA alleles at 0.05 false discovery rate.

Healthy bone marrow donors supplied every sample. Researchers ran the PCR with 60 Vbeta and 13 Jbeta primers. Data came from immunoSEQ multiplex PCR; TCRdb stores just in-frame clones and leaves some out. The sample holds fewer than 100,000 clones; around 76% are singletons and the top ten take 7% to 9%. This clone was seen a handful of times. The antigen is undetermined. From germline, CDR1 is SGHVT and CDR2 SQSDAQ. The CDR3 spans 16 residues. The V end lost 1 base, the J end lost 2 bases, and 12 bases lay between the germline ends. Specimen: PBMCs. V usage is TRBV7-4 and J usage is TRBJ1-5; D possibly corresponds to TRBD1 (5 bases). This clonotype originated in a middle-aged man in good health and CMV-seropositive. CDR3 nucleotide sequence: TGTGCCAGCAGCTTAGGCAGGGTCGGTCGCAATCAGCCCCAGCATTTT. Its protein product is CASSLGRVGRNQPQHF. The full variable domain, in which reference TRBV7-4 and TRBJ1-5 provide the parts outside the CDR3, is GAGVSQSPRYKVAKRGRDVALRCDSISGHVTLYWYRQTLGQGSEVLTYSQSDAQRDKSGRPSGRFSAERPERSVSTLKIQRTEQGDSAVYLCASSLGRVGRNQPQHFGDGTRLSIL.